This TCR beta chain comes out of a study of blood T cell repertoires in COVID-19. Study information: COVID-19 samples, acute and convalescent, were from the United States, Italy and Spain. PBMCs, B-cell-depleted T cells, or T cells were the source of the cDNA or gDNA that made up the material.

The CDR3 sequence is 16 residues long. Trimming removed 4 bases from V and 1 base from J, with 18 bases in between. The germline gives CDR1 SGHNT, CDR2 YYREEE (reference sequence). In the original analysis: Amplified reference gene primers provided the basis for estimating nucleated cell counts. The protocol was immunoSEQ multiplex PCR, while the TCRdb copy is restricted to in-frame clones and leaves out a portion. D and trimming were read from the DNA, whereas the V and J calls and clone size are those reported in that table. The table lists 300,000 to 350,000 clones, 83% of them singletons, with about 3% in the top ten.

The chain uses TRBV5-4 and TRBJ2-7; D is possibly TRBD1 (6 bases). The sequencing input was peripheral blood. This TCR derives from a young man with active or convalescent COVID-19. The CDR3 coding sequence is TGTGCCAGCAGCCCAAATACCGGGACATGGTCCTACGAGCAGTACTTC. Amino acids: CASSPNTGTWSYEQYF.